Sequencing of this T cell receptor beta chain was carried out in a study of T cells of healthy individuals. The CDR3 loop spans 15 amino acids. The V gene lost 7 bases and the J gene lost 6 bases, with 21 bases spanning the gap. The V gene's germline CDR1 is MDHEN and CDR2 SYDVKM. TCRdb used MiXCR to reprocess the 5' RACE reads, holding one entry per CDR3 protein. Found here are about 63,000 distinct CDR3 sequences, around 15% of them singletons; the top ten hold about 4.7%. J is TRBJ1-2 and V is TRBV28; D call uncertain. The clonotype originates from a human donor in good health. For the CDR3, the DNA is TGTGCCAGCATCGCCGCTTTGGGTAAAATGAATGGCTACACCTTC. It specifies CASIAALGKMNGYTF.